The clone carrying this T cell receptor (beta chain) came up a few times. This record comes from a study of blood T cells in healthy people across ages. CDR3 length: 16 amino acids. The V end lost 6 bases, the J end lost 0 bases, and 18 bases lay between the germline ends. Per germline, CDR1 MGHRA and CDR2 YSYEKL. For the second PCR, which ran for 7 to 11 cycles, a sample-barcoded 5' primer and a J-beta primer mix were used. One entry per CDR3 protein results from TCRdb running MiXCR on the 5' RACE reads. The table has roughly 730,000 distinct CDR3 sequences, roughly three fifths seen once. The sample consisted of blood. This TCR derives from a man between 35 and 55 years old in good health. The chain combines TRBV4-1 with TRBJ2-7; D may be TRBD1 (5 bases). DNA for the CDR3: TGCGCCAGCAGATACGACAGTTCAGGGAACTCCTACGAGCAGTACTTC. It encodes CASRYDSSGNSYEQYF.